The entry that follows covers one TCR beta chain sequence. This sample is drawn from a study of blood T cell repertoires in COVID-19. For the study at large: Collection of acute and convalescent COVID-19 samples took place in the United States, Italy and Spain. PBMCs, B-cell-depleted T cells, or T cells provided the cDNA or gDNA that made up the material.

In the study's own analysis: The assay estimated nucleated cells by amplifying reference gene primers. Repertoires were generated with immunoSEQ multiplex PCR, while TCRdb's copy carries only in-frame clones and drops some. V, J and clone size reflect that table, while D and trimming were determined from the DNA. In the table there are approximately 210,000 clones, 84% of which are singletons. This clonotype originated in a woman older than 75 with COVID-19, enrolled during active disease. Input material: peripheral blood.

CDR3 bases: TGCGCCAGCAGGATAAGACAGACGGAAAGAAATGAAAAACTGTTTTTT. Translating gives CASRIRQTERNEKLFF. The chain couples TRBV4-1 to TRBJ1-4; maybe TRBD1 (5 bases). Germline CDR1 and CDR2: MGHRA and YSYEKL. V dropped 6 bases and J dropped 5 bases, with 19 bases sitting between them. The CDR3 totals 16 residues.